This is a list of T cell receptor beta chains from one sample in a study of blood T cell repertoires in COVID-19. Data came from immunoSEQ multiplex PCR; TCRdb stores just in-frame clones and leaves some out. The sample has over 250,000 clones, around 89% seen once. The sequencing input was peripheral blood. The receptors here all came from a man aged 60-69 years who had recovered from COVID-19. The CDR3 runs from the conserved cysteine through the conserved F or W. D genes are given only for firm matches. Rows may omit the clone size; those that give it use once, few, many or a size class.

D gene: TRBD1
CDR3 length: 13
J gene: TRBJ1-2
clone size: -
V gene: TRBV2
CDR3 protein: CASTIQGAAGYTF
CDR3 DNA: TGTGCCAGCACGATACAGGGGGCGGCTGGCTACACCTTC

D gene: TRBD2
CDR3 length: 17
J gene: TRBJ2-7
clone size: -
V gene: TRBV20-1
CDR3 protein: CSASPTLAGVSSYEQYF
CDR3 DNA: TGCAGTGCTAGTCCCACTTTGGCGGGGGTCAGCTCCTACGAGCAGTACTTC

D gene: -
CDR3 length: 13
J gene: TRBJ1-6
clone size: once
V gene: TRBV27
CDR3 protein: CASSLARDSPLHF
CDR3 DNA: TGTGCCAGCAGTTTGGCGAGGGATTCACCCCTCCACTTT

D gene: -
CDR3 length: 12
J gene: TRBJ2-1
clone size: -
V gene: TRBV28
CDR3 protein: CASSALGRKSFF
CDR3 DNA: TGTGCCAGCAGTGCCTTGGGGAGGAAATCGTTCTTC

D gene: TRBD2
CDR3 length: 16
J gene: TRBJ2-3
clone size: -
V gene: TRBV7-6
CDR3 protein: CASSLRSGGSTDTQYF
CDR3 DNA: TGTGCCAGCAGCTTACGTAGCGGGGGGAGCACAGATACGCAGTATTTT

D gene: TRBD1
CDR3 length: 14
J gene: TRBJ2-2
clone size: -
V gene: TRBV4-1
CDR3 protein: CASSPGQGTGELFF
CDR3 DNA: TGCGCCAGCAGCCCCGGACAGGGGACCGGGGAGCTGTTTTTT

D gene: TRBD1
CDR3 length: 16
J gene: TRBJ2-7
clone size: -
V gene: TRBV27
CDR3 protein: CASRLDRGPRPYEQYF
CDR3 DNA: TGTGCCAGCAGATTAGACAGGGGCCCTCGTCCCTACGAGCAGTACTTC

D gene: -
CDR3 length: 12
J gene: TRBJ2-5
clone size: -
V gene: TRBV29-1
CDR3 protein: CSVIGRGETQYF
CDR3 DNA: TGCAGCGTCATAGGCAGGGGAGAGACCCAGTACTTC

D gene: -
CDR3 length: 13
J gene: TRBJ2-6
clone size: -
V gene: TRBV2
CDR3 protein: CASSGDGANVLTF
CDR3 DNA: TGTGCCAGCAGTGGAGATGGGGCCAACGTCCTGACTTTC

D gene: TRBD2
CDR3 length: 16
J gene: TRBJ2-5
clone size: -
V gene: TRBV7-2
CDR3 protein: CASSLGGLAGQETQYF
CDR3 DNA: TGTGCCAGCAGCTTAGGGGGACTAGCGGGGCAAGAGACCCAGTACTTC

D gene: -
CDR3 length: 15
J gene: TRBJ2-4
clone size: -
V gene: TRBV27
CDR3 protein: CASRETQGGKNIQYF
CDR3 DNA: TGTGCCAGCAGGGAAACCCAGGGGGGTAAAAACATTCAGTACTTC

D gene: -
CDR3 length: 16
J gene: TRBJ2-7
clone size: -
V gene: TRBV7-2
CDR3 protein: CASSQAPLLGSYEQYF
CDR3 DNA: TGTGCCAGCAGTCAGGCCCCCCTATTAGGCTCCTACGAGCAGTACTTC

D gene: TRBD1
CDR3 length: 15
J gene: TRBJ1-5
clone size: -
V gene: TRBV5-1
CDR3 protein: CASSSGTGVNQPQHF
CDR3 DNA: TGCGCCAGCAGCTCCGGGACAGGGGTTAATCAGCCCCAGCATTTT

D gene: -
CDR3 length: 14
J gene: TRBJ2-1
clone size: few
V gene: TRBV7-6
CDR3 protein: CASSQAGGGNEQFF
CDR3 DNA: TGTGCCAGCAGCCAAGCCGGCGGTGGCAATGAGCAGTTCTTC

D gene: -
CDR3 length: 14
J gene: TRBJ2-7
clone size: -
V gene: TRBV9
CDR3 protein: CASSVSVRSYEQYF
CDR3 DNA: TGTGCCAGCAGCGTATCTGTTAGATCCTACGAGCAGTACTTC

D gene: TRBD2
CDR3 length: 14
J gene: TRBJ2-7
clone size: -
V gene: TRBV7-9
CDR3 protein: CASSFSGRSYEQYF
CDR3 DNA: TGTGCCAGCAGCTTTAGCGGGAGGTCCTACGAGCAGTACTTC

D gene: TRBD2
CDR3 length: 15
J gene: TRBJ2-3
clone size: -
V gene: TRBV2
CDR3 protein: CASSELLAGATAQYF
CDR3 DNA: TGTGCCAGCAGTGAGCTACTAGCGGGGGCGACTGCGCAGTATTTT

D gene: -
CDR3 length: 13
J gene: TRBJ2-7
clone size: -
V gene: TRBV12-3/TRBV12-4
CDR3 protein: CASRLRQSYEQYF
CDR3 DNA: TGTGCCAGCCGTCTCCGACAGTCCTACGAGCAGTACTTC

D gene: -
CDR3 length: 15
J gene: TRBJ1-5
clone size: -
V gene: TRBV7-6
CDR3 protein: CASSLGAFLNQPQHF
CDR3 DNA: TGTGCCAGCAGCTTAGGGGCATTTCTCAATCAGCCCCAGCATTTT

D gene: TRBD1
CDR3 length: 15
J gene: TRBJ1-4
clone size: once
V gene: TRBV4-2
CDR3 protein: CASSQDRTGDEKLFF
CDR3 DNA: TGTGCCAGCAGCCAAGACAGGACAGGGGATGAAAAACTGTTTTTT

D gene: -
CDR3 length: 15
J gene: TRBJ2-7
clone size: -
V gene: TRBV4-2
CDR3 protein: CASSQVARWSDEQYF
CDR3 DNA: TGTGCCAGCAGCCAAGTTGCGAGGTGGAGCGACGAGCAGTACTTC

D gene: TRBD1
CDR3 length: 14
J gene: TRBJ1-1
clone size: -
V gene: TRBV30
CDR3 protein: CAWSGGTGSTEAFF
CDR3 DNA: TGTGCCTGGAGCGGGGGGACAGGGTCAACTGAAGCTTTCTTT

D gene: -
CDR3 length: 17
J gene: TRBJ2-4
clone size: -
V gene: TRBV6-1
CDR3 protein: CASSERPSRGPKNIQYF
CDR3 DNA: TGTGCCAGCAGTGAGAGGCCCTCCAGGGGACCCAAAAACATTCAGTACTTC

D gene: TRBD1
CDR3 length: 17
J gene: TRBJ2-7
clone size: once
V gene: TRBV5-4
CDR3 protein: CASSGELPGQVTYEQYF
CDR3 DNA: TGTGCCAGCAGCGGGGAACTACCGGGACAGGTTACCTACGAGCAGTACTTC

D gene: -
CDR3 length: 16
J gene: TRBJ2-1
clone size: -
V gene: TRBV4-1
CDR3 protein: CASSQQVGPGYNEQFF
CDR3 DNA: TGCGCCAGCAGCCAACAAGTAGGTCCAGGGTACAATGAGCAGTTCTTC

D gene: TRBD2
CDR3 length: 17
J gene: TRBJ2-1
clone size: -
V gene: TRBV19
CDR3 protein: CASSSGTSGGPGNEQFF
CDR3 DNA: TGTGCCAGTAGTTCAGGGACCAGCGGGGGGCCCGGCAATGAGCAGTTCTTC

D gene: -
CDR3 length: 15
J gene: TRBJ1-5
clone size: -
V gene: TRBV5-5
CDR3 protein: CASSLITGRNQPQHF
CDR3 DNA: TGTGCCAGCAGCTTGATAACAGGGCGGAATCAGCCCCAGCATTTT

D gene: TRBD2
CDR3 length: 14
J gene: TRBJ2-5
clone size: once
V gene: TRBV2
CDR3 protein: CASRERGIQETQYF
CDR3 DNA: TGTGCCAGCAGGGAGCGGGGCATCCAAGAGACCCAGTACTTC

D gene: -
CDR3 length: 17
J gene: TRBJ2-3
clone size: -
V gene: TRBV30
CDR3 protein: CAWSHPGAAPSTDTQYF
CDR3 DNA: TGTGCCTGGAGCCATCCGGGAGCGGCCCCTAGCACAGATACGCAGTATTTT

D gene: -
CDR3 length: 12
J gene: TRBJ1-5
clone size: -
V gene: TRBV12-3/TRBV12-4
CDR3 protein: CASRYSNQPQHF
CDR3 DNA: TGTGCCAGCAGGTATAGCAATCAGCCCCAGCATTTT

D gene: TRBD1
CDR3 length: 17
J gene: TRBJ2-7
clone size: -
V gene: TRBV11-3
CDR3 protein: CASSCRDRVYLTYEQYF
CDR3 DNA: TGTGCCAGCAGCTGCCGGGACAGGGTGTATTTAACGTACGAGCAGTACTTC

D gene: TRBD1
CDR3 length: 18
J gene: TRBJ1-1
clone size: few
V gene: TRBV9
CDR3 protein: CASSVGSRQGASNTEAFF
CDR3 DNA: TGTGCCAGCAGCGTAGGGTCGCGACAGGGGGCCTCGAACACTGAAGCTTTCTTT

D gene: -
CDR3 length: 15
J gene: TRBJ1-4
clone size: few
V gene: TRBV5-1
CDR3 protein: CASSHWGQVVEKLFF
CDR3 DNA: TGCGCCAGCAGCCACTGGGGGCAGGTTGTTGAAAAACTGTTTTTT

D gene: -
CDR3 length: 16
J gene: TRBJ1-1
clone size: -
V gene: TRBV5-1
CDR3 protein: CASSLAGWGGNTEAFF
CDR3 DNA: TGCGCCAGCAGCTTGGCGGGTTGGGGAGGGAACACTGAAGCTTTCTTT

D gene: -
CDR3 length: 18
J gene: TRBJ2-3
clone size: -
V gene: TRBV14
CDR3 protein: CASSRARTAGIRTDTQYF
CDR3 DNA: TGTGCCAGCAGCCGCGCAAGGACAGCAGGGATTAGGACAGATACGCAGTATTTT

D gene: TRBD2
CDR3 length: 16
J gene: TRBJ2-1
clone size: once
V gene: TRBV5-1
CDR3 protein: CASSFEGTSGYNEQFF
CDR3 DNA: TGCGCCAGCAGCTTCGAAGGGACTAGCGGCTACAATGAGCAGTTCTTC

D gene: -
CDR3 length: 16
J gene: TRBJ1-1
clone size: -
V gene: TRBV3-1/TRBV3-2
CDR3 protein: CASSPFLTRVGTEAFF
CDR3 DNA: TGTGCCAGCAGCCCCTTTTTGACCAGGGTGGGCACTGAAGCTTTCTTT

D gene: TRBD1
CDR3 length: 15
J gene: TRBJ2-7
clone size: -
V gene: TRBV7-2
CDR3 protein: CASSLGTGISYEQYF
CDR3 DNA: TGTGCCAGCAGCCTCGGGACAGGGATTTCCTACGAGCAGTACTTC

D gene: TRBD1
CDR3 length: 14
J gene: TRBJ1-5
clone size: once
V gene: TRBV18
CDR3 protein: CASSPGQGDQPQHF
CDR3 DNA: TGTGCCAGCTCTCCGGGACAGGGAGATCAGCCCCAGCATTTT

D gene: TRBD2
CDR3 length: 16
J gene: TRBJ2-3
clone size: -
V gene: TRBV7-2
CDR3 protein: CASRSRRRGGTDTQYF
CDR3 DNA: TGTGCCAGCAGATCTAGGAGGCGGGGGGGCACAGATACGCAGTATTTT

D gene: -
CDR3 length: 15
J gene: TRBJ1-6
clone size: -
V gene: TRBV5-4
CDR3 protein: CASSRDISAGSPLHF
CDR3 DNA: TGTGCCAGCAGCCGGGATATCTCCGCGGGTTCACCCCTCCACTTT

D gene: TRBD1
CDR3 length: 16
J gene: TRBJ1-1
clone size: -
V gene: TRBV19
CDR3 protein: CASSTGTGGLNKRAFF
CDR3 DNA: TGTGCCAGTAGTACCGGGACAGGGGGCTTGAATAAAAGAGCTTTCTTT

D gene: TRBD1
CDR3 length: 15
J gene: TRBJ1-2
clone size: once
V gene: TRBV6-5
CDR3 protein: CASSRDRVDYVGYTF
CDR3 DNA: TGTGCCAGCAGTCGGGACAGGGTTGACTACGTGGGCTACACCTTC

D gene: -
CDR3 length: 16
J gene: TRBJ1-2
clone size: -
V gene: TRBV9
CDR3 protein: CASSVSRDSTNYGYTF
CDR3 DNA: TGTGCCAGCAGCGTATCCAGGGACTCGACTAACTATGGCTACACCTTC

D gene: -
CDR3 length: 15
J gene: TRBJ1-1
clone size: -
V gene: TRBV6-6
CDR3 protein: CASSPILDMNTEAFF
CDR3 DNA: TGTGCCAGCAGCCCCATCCTTGACATGAACACTGAAGCTTTCTTT

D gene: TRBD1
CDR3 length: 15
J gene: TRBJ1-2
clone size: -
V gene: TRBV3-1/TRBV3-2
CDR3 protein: CASSQRGQSSRGYTF
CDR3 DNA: TGTGCCAGCAGCCAAAGGGGACAGTCGTCTCGTGGCTACACCTTC

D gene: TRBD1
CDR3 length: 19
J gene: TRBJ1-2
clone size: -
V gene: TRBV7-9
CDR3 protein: CASSLAIPGTGKANYGYTF
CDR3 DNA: TGTGCCAGCAGCTTAGCTATTCCGGGGACAGGGAAGGCTAACTATGGCTACACCTTC

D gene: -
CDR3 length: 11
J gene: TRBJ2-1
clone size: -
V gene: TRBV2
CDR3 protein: CASRGATVQFF
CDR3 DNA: TGTGCCAGCAGGGGAGCTACTGTGCAGTTCTTC

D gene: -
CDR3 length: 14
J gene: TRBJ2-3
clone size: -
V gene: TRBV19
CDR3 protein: CASSIEGLQDTQYF
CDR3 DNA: TGTGCCAGTAGTATAGAGGGACTCCAGGATACGCAGTATTTT

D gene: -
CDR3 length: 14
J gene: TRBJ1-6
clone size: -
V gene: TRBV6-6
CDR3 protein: CASSLRQRNSPLHF
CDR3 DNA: TGTGCCAGCAGTTTACGACAGCGAAATTCACCCCTCCACTTT

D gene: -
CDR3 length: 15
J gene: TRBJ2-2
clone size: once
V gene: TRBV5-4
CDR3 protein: CASSYYTIDTGELFF
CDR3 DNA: TGTGCCAGCAGCTACTACACGATAGACACCGGGGAGCTGTTTTTT

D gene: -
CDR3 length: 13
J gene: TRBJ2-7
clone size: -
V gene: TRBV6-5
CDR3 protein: CASSYSSSYEQYF
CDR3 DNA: TGTGCCAGCAGTTACAGTAGCTCCTACGAGCAGTACTTC

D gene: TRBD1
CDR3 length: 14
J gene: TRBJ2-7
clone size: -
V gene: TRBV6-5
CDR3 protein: CASSWDRNSYEQYF
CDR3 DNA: TGTGCCAGCAGTTGGGACAGGAACTCCTACGAGCAGTACTTC

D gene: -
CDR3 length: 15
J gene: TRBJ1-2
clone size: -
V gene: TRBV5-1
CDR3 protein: CASSLGDSVEFGYTF
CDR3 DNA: TGCGCCAGCAGCTTGGGTGACAGCGTAGAGTTTGGCTACACCTTC

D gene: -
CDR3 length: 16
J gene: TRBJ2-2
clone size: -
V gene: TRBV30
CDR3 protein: CAWSVRGLANTGELFF
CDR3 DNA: TGTGCCTGGAGTGTACGGGGACTGGCGAACACCGGGGAGCTGTTTTTT

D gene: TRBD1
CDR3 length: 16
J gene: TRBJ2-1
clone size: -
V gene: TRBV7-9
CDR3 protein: CASSLALDRVLNEQFF
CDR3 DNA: TGTGCCAGCAGCTTAGCTCTGGACAGGGTACTCAATGAGCAGTTCTTC

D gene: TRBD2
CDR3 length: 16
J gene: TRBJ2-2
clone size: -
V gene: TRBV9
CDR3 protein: CASSVGLAANTGELFF
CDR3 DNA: TGTGCCAGCAGCGTAGGGCTAGCGGCGAACACCGGGGAGCTGTTTTTT

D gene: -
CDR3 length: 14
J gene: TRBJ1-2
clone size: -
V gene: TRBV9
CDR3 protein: CASSVAGGVVGYTF
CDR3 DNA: TGTGCCAGCAGCGTAGCGGGAGGGGTGGTTGGCTACACCTTC